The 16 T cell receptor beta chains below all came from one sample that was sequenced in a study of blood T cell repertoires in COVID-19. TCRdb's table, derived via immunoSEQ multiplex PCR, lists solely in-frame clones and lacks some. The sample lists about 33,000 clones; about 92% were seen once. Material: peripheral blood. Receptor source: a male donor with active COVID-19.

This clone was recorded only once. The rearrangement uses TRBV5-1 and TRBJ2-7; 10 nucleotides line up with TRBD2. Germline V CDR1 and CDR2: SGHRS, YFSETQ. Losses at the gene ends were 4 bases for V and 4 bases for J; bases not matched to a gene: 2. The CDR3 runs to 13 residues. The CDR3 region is CASSRLAGYEQYF. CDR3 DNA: TGCGCCAGCAGCCGACTAGCGGGTTACGAGCAGTACTTC. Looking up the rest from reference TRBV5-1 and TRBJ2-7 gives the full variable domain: KAGVTQTPRYLIKTRGQQVTLSCSPISGHRSVSWYQQTPGQGLQFLFEYFSETQRNKGNFPGRFSGRQFSNSRSEMNVSTLELGDSALYLCASSRLAGYEQYFGPGTRLTVT.

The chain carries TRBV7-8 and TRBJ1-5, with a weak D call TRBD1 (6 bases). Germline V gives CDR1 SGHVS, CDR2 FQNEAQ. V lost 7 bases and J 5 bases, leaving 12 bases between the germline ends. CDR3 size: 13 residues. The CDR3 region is CASTEGDYQPQHF. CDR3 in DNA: TGTGCCAGCACCGAGGGGGATTATCAGCCCCAGCATTTT.

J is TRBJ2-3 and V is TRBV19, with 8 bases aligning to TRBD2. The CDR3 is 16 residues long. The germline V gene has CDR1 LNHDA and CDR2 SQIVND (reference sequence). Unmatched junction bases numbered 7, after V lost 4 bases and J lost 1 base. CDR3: CASSKSGGLGTDTQYF. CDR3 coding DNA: TGTGCCAGTAGTAAGAGCGGGGGCCTTGGCACAGATACGCAGTATTTT. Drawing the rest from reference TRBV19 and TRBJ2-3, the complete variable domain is DGGITQSPKYLFRKEGQNVTLSCEQNLNHDAMYWYRQDPGQGLRLIYYSQIVNDFQKGDIAEGYSVSREKKESFPLTVTSAQKNPTAFYLCASSKSGGLGTDTQYFGPGTRLTVL.

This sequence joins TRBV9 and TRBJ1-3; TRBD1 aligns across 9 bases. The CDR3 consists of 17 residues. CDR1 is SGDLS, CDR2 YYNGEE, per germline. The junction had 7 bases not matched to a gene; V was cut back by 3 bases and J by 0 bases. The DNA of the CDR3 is TGTGCCAGCAGCGAGGGACAGGGAACCCTCTCTGGAAACACCATATATTTT. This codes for CASSEGQGTLSGNTIYF. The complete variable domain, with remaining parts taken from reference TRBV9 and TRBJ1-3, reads DSGVTQTPKHLITATGQRVTLRCSPRSGDLSVYWYQQSLDQGLQFLIQYYNGEERAKGNILERFSAQQFPDLHSELNLSSLELGDSALYFCASSEGQGTLSGNTIYFGEGSWLTVV.

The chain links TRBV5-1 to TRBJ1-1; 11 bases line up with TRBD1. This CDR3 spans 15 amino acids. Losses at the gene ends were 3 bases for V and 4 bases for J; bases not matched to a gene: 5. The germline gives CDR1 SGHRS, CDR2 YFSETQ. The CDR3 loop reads CASSSGQGAGTEAFF. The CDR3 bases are TGCGCCAGCAGCTCAGGACAGGGGGCAGGCACTGAAGCTTTCTTT. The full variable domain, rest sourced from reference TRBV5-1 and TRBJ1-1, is KAGVTQTPRYLIKTRGQQVTLSCSPISGHRSVSWYQQTPGQGLQFLFEYFSETQRNKGNFPGRFSGRQFSNSRSEMNVSTLELGDSALYLCASSSGQGAGTEAFFGQGTRLTVV.

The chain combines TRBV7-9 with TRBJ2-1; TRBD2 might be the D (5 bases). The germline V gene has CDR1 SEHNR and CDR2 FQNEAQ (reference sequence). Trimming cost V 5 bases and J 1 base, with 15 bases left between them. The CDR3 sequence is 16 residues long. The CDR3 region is CASSPRAGRSYNEQFF. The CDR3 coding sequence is TGTGCCAGCAGCCCGCGGGCAGGAAGGTCCTACAATGAGCAGTTCTTC.

Here the CDR3 reads CASSLTTIFNYGYTF. The CDR3 region has the DNA TGTGCCAGCAGCTTAACAACGATTTTTAACTATGGCTACACCTTC. The chain uses TRBV7-9 and TRBJ1-2; D not certain. The germline gives CDR1 SEHNR, CDR2 FQNEAQ (reference sequence). The CDR3 runs to 15 residues. V lost 2 bases and J 1 base, leaving 11 bases between the germline ends.

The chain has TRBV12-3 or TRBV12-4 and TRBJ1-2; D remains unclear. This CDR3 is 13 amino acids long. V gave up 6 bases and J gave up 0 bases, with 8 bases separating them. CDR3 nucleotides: TGTGCCAGCAGCAAACAGTCTAACTATGGCTACACCTTC. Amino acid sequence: CASSKQSNYGYTF.

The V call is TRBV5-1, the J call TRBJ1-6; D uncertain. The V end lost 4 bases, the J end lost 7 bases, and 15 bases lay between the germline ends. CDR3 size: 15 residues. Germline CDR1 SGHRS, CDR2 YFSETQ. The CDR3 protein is CASSPPTGSNSPLHF. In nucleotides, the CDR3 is TGCGCCAGCAGCCCACCGACGGGGTCGAATTCACCCCTCCACTTT. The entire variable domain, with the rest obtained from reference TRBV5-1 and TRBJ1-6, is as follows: KAGVTQTPRYLIKTRGQQVTLSCSPISGHRSVSWYQQTPGQGLQFLFEYFSETQRNKGNFPGRFSGRQFSNSRSEMNVSTLELGDSALYLCASSPPTGSNSPLHFGNGTRLTVT.

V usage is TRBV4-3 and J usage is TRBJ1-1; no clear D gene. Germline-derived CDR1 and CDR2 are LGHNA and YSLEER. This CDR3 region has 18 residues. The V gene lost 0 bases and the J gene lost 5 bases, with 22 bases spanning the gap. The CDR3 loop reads CASSQEPRAGNGKTEAFF. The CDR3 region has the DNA TGCGCCAGCAGCCAAGAGCCCCGTGCGGGCAATGGGAAAACTGAAGCTTTCTTT.

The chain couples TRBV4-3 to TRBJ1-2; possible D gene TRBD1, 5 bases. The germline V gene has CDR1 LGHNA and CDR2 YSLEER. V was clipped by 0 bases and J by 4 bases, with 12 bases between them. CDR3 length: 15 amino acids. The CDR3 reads CASSQEGASFYGYTF. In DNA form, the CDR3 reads TGCGCCAGCAGCCAAGAAGGGGCCTCTTTCTATGGCTACACCTTC.

In DNA form, the CDR3 reads TGTGCCAGCAGCTTTCTAGCGGGGGGGCCGAGGGAGCAGTACTTC. Translated: CASSFLAGGPREQYF. This chain joins TRBV7-2 and TRBJ2-7, with TRBD2 identical over 12 bases. CDR1 and CDR2 from the germline V gene are SGHTA and FQGNSA. The ends lost 3 bases at V and 7 bases at J; junction bases unmatched: 7. The CDR3 is made up of 15 amino acids.

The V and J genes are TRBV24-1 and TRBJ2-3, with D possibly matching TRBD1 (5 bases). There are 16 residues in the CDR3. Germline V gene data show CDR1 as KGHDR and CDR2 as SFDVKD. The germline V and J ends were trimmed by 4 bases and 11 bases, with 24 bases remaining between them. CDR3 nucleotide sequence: TGTGCCACCAGTGAGAGTTTGGGTCAGGGCCCCACTCAGCAGTATTTT. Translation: CATSESLGQGPTQQYF.

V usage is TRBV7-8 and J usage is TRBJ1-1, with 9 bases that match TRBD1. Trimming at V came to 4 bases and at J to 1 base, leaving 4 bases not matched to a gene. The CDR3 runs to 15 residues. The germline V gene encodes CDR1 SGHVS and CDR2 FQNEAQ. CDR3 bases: TGTGCCAGCAGCTCATGGACAGGGGAGAACACTGAAGCTTTCTTT. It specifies CASSSWTGENTEAFF.

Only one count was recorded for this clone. The CDR3 DNA sequence: TGTGCCAGCAGCCAAGTTATAGGGGGGGGGCCCGGGGAGACCCAGTACTTC. This translates into CASSQVIGGGPGETQYF. The V call is TRBV4-2, the J call TRBJ2-5, with D possibly being TRBD2 (7 bases). V was pared by 1 base and J by 5 bases, with 20 bases between. The CDR3 is 17 residues long. Looked up from germline, CDR1 is LGHNA and CDR2 is YNFKEQ.

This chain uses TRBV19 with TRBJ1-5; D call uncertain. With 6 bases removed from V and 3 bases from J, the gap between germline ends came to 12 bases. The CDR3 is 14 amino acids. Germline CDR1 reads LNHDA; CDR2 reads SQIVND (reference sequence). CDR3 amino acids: CASRYSRDNQPQHF. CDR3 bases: TGTGCCAGTAGATACTCGAGGGACAATCAGCCCCAGCATTTT.